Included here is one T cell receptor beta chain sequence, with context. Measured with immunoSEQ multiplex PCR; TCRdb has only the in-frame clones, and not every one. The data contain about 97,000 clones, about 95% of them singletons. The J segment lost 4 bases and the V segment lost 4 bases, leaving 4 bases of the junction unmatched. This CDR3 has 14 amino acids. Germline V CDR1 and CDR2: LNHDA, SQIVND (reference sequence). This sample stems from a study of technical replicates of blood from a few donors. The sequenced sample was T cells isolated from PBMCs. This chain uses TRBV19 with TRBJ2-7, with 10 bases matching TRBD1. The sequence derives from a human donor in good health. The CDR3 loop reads CASSTTGGGYEQYF. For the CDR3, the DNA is TGTGCCAGTAGTACGACAGGGGGCGGATACGAGCAGTACTTC.